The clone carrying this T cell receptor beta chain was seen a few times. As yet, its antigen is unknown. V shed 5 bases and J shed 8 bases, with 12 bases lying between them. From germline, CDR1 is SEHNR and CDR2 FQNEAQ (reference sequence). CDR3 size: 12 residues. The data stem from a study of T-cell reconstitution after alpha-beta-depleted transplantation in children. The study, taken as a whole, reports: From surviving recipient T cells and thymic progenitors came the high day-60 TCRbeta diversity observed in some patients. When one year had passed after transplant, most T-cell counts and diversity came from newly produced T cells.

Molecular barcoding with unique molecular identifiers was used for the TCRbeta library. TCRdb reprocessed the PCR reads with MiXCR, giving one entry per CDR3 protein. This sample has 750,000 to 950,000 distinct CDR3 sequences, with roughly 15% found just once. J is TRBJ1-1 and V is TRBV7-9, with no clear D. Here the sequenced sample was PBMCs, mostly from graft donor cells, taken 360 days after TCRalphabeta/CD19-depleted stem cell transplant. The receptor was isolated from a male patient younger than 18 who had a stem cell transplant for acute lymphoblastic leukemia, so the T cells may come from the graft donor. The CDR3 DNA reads TGTGCCAGCAGCCCCCGGGCAGACGAAGCTTTCTTT. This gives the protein CASSPRADEAFF.